This T cell receptor beta chain was sequenced for a study of PD-1 blockade in classical Hodgkin lymphoma. The overall study: Nivolumab 3 mg/kg was given intravenously every 2 weeks. Findings and caveats of the study: Before treatment, TCR diversity in newly diagnosed patients was reportedly lower than in healthy donors.

Trimming pared 5 bases from V and 6 bases from J, leaving 16 bases between. In germline, CDR1 is GTSNPN, CDR2 SVGIG (reference sequence). CDR3 size: 13 residues. With respect to this clone: Its target is not known.

Time point given: cycle 4 day 1 (C4D1), after less than 7 weeks of nivolumab. Relapse was seen in all patients after autologous stem cell transplantation, and brentuximab vedotin exposure was variable. Negative magnetic selection isolated CD4+ T cells from thawed PBMCs. Sequencing used immunoSEQ multiplex PCR; TCRdb keeps in-frame clones, though not all of them. This table has 25,000 to 30,000 clones, approximately 78% appearing once. V gene TRBV30 combines with J gene TRBJ1-2; D is ambiguous. This TCR came from a human donor with classical Hodgkin lymphoma. The sequences come from CD4+ T cells from blood, collected before the fourth cycle of nivolumab. The CDR3 region has the DNA TGTGCCTGGTGGTCCGGGAGGAAAAATGGCTACACCTTC. Translated, it gives CAWWSGRKNGYTF.